These 26 T cell receptor beta chains were all obtained from the same sample, sequenced in a study of cytomegalovirus exposure and HLA in healthy donors. The primer mix had 60 Vbeta and 13 Jbeta primers. Libraries were prepared by immunoSEQ multiplex PCR; TCRdb keeps only in-frame clonotypes and omits some of them. The listing contains over 65,000 clones. The sample comprised PBMCs. These receptors originate from a man aged 30 to 39 in good health and CMV-seronegative.

J is TRBJ2-1 and V is TRBV7-9, with 9 bases matching TRBD2. The CDR3 is 13 amino acids. Germline lookup yields CDR1 SEHNR and CDR2 FQNEAQ (reference sequence). Losses at the gene ends were 2 bases for V and 9 bases for J; bases not matched to a gene: 2. The CDR3 nucleotides read TGTGCCAGCAGCTTAACGCGGGAGGGTGAGCAGTTCTTC. This translates into CASSLTREGEQFF.

The rearrangement uses TRBV27 and TRBJ2-1; 7 bases are a match to TRBD1. Germline CDR1 and CDR2: MNHEY and SMNVEV (reference sequence). Trimming cost V 5 bases and J 3 bases; bases outside gene matches: 7. The CDR3 covers 15 residues. The DNA for the CDR3 is TGTGCCAGCAGTACCTCGGCAGGGGGCTACAATGAGCAGTTCTTC. Its translation is CASSTSAGGYNEQFF.

The rearrangement uses TRBV15 and TRBJ2-3, with 9 bases identical to TRBD1. Unmatched junction bases numbered 7, after V lost 2 bases and J lost 7 bases. CDR1 is LNHNV, CDR2 YYDKDF, per germline (reference sequence). CDR3 size: 15 residues. The CDR3 nucleotides read TGTGCCACCAGCAGAAGAGGGACAGGGCTGAATACGCAGTATTTT. It is translated as CATSRRGTGLNTQYF.

As concerns this clone: Other DNA sequences within the sample encode an identical CDR3. The chain combines TRBV5-1 with TRBJ1-1; D uncertain. This CDR3 region has 13 residues. V was clipped by 0 bases and J by 5 bases, with 8 bases between them. CDR1 is SGHRS and CDR2 is YFSETQ in the germline V gene. CDR3 region: CASSLDGGTEAFF. CDR3 nucleotide sequence: TGCGCCAGCAGCTTGGACGGAGGTACTGAAGCTTTCTTT.

The genes are TRBV4-2 and TRBJ2-3; 12 bases line up with TRBD2. Germline V lookup: CDR1 LGHNA, CDR2 YNFKEQ. V lost 5 bases and J lost 2; bases outside the gene matches: 17. The CDR3 runs to 20 residues. This CDR3 is CASSLSLGLAGGQATDTQYF. CDR3 sequence (DNA): TGTGCCAGCAGCTTATCACTGGGGCTAGCGGGGGGGCAGGCCACAGATACGCAGTATTTT.

The J gene is TRBJ1-6, the V gene TRBV27, with 7 positions matching TRBD1. Germline lookup yields CDR1 MNHEY and CDR2 SMNVEV (reference sequence). The trim removed 2 bases at V and 15 bases at J, leaving 7 bases unmatched. The length of the CDR3 is 13 residues. The CDR3 sequence: CASSLSRRDSLHF. In DNA, the CDR3 is TGTGCCAGCAGTTTAAGTCGCCGGGACAGCCTCCACTTT.

J is TRBJ2-3 and V is TRBV5-6; D call uncertain. Germline-derived CDR1 and CDR2 are SGHDT and YYEEEE. V lost 0 bases and J 7 bases, leaving 9 bases between the germline ends. CDR3 size: 13 residues. CDR3 in amino acids: CASSLAHGYTQYF. CDR3 coding DNA: TGTGCCAGCAGCTTGGCTCACGGGTATACGCAGTATTTT.

The V call is TRBV29-1, the J call TRBJ2-5; TRBD1 might be the D (5 bases). Trimming left V 3 bases short and J 1 base short, with 6 bases between. CDR3 length: 12 residues. Germline loops: CDR1 SQVTM, CDR2 ANQGSEA. The CDR3 sequence: CSVDRVQETQYF. In DNA, the CDR3 is TGCAGCGTTGACAGGGTCCAAGAGACCCAGTACTTC.

The chain links TRBV6-6 to TRBJ1-2, with D possibly matching TRBD1 (5 bases). Germline CDR1 reads MNHNY; CDR2 reads SVGAGI (reference sequence). Deletions cut 5 bases from V and 5 bases from J, with 15 bases between. This CDR3 spans 14 amino acids. The CDR3 loop reads CASSQATELYGYTF. The CDR3 DNA sequence: TGTGCCAGCAGTCAAGCGACAGAGCTGTATGGCTACACCTTC.

The rearrangement joins TRBV10-3 to TRBJ2-5; 11 bases are shared with TRBD1. CDR1 and CDR2 (germline): ENHRY, SYGVKD. CDR3 size: 15 residues. Trimming removed 4 bases from V and 5 bases from J; junction bases left unmatched: 6. In DNA, the CDR3 is TGTGCCATCAGTGGGACAGGGGGCGTAGTGGAGACCCAGTACTTC. This translates into CAISGTGGVVETQYF.

The rearrangement links TRBV29-1 to TRBJ2-2; 7 bases are a match to TRBD1. Trimming removed 7 bases from V and 4 bases from J; junction bases left unmatched: 6. The germline V gene has CDR1 SQVTM and CDR2 ANQGSEA. CDR3 size: 13 residues. CDR3 DNA sequence: TGCAGCGGCACAGGGGCCATCACCGGGGAGCTGTTTTTT. This translates into CSGTGAITGELFF.

The V call is TRBV11-2, the J call TRBJ2-7; the match to TRBD1 covers 9 bases. J lost 5 bases, V lost 0 bases, and 2 bases had no gene match. Germline V gene data show CDR1 as SGHAT and CDR2 as FQNNGV. The CDR3 length is 14 residues. In nucleotides, the CDR3 is TGTGCCAGCAGCTTAGAACAGGGGGCCGACGAGCAGTACTTC. This encodes CASSLEQGADEQYF.

The gene calls are TRBV6-6 and TRBJ1-2; TRBD1 matches at 8 bases. In germline, CDR1 is MNHNY, CDR2 SVGAGI (reference sequence). The CDR3 covers 14 residues. V was pared by 2 bases and J by 4 bases, with 3 bases of the junction left unmatched. CDR3 sequence: CASSYGQGAYGYTF. The CDR3 DNA reads as TGTGCCAGCAGTTACGGCCAGGGGGCCTATGGCTACACCTTC.

The V gene is TRBV6-5, the J gene TRBJ1-5, with D possibly being TRBD1 (5 bases). Trimming removed 4 bases at V and 4 bases at J, with 11 bases between. Germline CDR1 is MNHEY and CDR2 is SVGAGI. The CDR3 is 14 amino acids. In DNA form, the CDR3 reads TGTGCCAGCAGTTCCGGGACTACGAATCAGCCCCAGCATTTT. It yields the protein CASSSGTTNQPQHF.

V usage is TRBV19 and J usage is TRBJ1-2; 7 bases match TRBD1. There are 16 residues in the CDR3. Per the germline V gene, CDR1 is LNHDA and CDR2 is SQIVND (reference sequence). Trimming took 4 bases from V and 0 from J; bases not matched to a gene: 8. The CDR3 reads CASSRDTGEANYGYTF. The CDR3 bases are TGTGCCAGTAGTAGGGATACAGGGGAAGCTAACTATGGCTACACCTTC. The variable domain in full, completed from reference TRBV19 and TRBJ1-2, reads DGGITQSPKYLFRKEGQNVTLSCEQNLNHDAMYWYRQDPGQGLRLIYYSQIVNDFQKGDIAEGYSVSREKKESFPLTVTSAQKNPTAFYLCASSRDTGEANYGYTFGSGTRLTVV.

The chain couples TRBV28 to TRBJ1-1; D uncertain. V was trimmed by 7 bases and J by 2 bases, leaving 8 bases between them. The germline CDR1 and CDR2 sequences are MDHEN and SYDVKM. The CDR3 totals 12 residues. CDR3 amino acids: CASIKSNTEAFF. CDR3 in DNA: TGTGCCAGCATAAAGAGCAACACTGAAGCTTTCTTT.

The chain joins TRBV11-2 to TRBJ2-7; 10 positions match TRBD1. The CDR3 length is 15 residues. V lost 2 bases, J lost 5 bases, and 6 bases stayed unmatched. Germline CDR1 and CDR2: SGHAT and FQNNGV. CDR3 in DNA: TGTGCCAGCAGCTTACCGGGACAGGGGTTACACGAGCAGTACTTC. This codes for CASSLPGQGLHEQYF.

The chain has TRBV18 and TRBJ1-1; possibly TRBD1 for D (5 bases). Trimming removed 3 bases at V and 6 bases at J, with 20 bases between. The germline gives CDR1 KGHSH, CDR2 LQKENI. The CDR3 is 16 residues long. The CDR3 loop reads CASSPTGGAGGAEAFF. The CDR3 DNA sequence: TGTGCCAGCTCACCGACCGGGGGAGCCGGAGGGGCTGAAGCTTTCTTT.

V usage is TRBV7-2 and J usage is TRBJ2-3; D is perhaps TRBD2 (5 bases). The V end lost 5 bases, the J end lost 0 bases, and 12 bases lay between the germline ends. Germline assignment: CDR1 SGHTA and CDR2 FQGNSA. The CDR3 is 15 residues long. The chain's CDR3 is CASSPPGFSTDTQYF. In DNA form, the CDR3 reads TGTGCCAGCAGCCCGCCGGGATTCAGCACAGATACGCAGTATTTT.

The gene calls are TRBV19 and TRBJ2-3, with TRBD2 matching 11 bases. V was clipped by 9 bases and J by 2 bases; unmatched bases: 10. CDR3 length: 16 residues. Germline CDR1 reads LNHDA; CDR2 reads SQIVND (reference sequence). CDR3 residues: CARPAGGLAATDTQYF. CDR3 sequence (DNA): TGTGCCAGGCCCGCCGGGGGACTAGCGGCCACAGATACGCAGTATTTT.

The chain is built from TRBV5-4 and TRBJ2-7, with TRBD2 as a possible D gene (5 bases). Trimming removed 4 bases at V and 0 bases at J, with 8 bases between. This CDR3 region has 13 residues. Per the germline V gene, CDR1 is SGHNT and CDR2 is YYREEE (reference sequence). CDR3 loop: CASSAGGSYEQYF. CDR3 nucleotide sequence: TGTGCCAGCAGCGCCGGAGGCTCCTACGAGCAGTACTTC. Based on the CDR3 plus reference TRBV5-4 and TRBJ2-7, the full variable domain is ETGVTQSPTHLIKTRGQQVTLRCSSQSGHNTVSWYQQALGQGPQFIFQYYREEENGRGNFPPRFSGLQFPNYSSELNVNALELDDSALYLCASSAGGSYEQYFGPGTRLTVT.

The chain joins TRBV18 to TRBJ1-2; 9 bases are shared with TRBD1. Germline CDR1 reads KGHSH; CDR2 reads LQKENI. This CDR3 is built from 15 residues. Trimming took 3 bases from V and 4 from J; bases not matched to a gene: 6. CDR3 sequence: CASSPWTGEGYGYTF. The CDR3 coding sequence is TGTGCCAGCTCACCTTGGACAGGGGAAGGCTATGGCTACACCTTC.

V gene TRBV7-9 combines with J gene TRBJ1-1, with 9 bases identical to TRBD1. The CDR3 covers 14 residues. Trimming took 1 base from V and 3 from J; bases not matched to a gene: 0. Per germline, CDR1 SEHNR and CDR2 FQNEAQ (reference sequence). The chain's CDR3 is CASSLGQGDTEAFF. The CDR3 coding sequence is TGTGCCAGCAGCTTAGGACAGGGGGACACTGAAGCTTTCTTT.

The chain uses TRBV5-6 and TRBJ2-6, with D possibly TRBD2 on 5 matching bases. The CDR3 has 14 amino acids. Germline CDR1 and CDR2: SGHDT and YYEEEE. V dropped 4 bases and J dropped 4 bases, with 9 bases sitting between them. The CDR3 spells CASSPRGGANVLTF. Written as DNA, the CDR3 is TGTGCCAGCAGCCCCCGGGGAGGGGCCAACGTCCTGACTTTC.

This chain uses TRBV5-4 with TRBJ2-7, with TRBD2 as a possible D gene (5 bases). This CDR3 contains 12 residues. The V gene lost 4 bases and the J gene lost 7 bases, with 12 bases spanning the gap. Germline CDR1 is SGHNT and CDR2 is YYREEE (reference sequence). The CDR3 region has the DNA TGTGCCAGCAGCATCGGACTGAGTGAGCAGTACTTC. The encoded protein is CASSIGLSEQYF.

This rearrangement joins TRBV27 to TRBJ2-7; D possibly corresponds to TRBD2 (5 bases). The CDR3 length is 15 residues. Trimming stripped 5 bases from V and 6 bases from J, with 20 bases between. Germline V gene lookup returns CDR1 MNHEY and CDR2 SMNVEV (reference sequence). CDR3 bases: TGTGCCAGCAGTCCAAGAGAGGGCGCCACCATCGAGCAGTACTTC. It is translated as CASSPREGATIEQYF.